The rows below give T cell receptor beta chains drawn from one sample of a study of chemoradiotherapy in HPV16-positive cancers. The data were produced by immunoSEQ multiplex PCR, yet TCRdb's version contains in-frame clones alone and is incomplete. Counted here are around 40,000 clones, 76% occurring once; the ten biggest clones make up 4.5% to 6.5%. Sequenced here: blood, sampled from a patient who underwent chemoradiotherapy. The source is a human donor with HPV-associated anogenital cancer. Each CDR3 is given with its conserved first and last residue. The order of the fields is V gene, J gene, CDR3 protein.

>TRBV9|TRBJ2-5
CASSVSYQETQYF
>TRBV6-5|TRBJ2-7
CASSYSWQSYEQYF
>TRBV13|TRBJ2-5
CASSLGLGGAETQYF
>TRBV7-8|TRBJ1-2
CASTLLENGYTF
>TRBV14|TRBJ1-1
CASSQVATSNTEAFF
>TRBV9|TRBJ1-1
CASSEQSHSNTEAFF
>TRBV7-7|TRBJ2-3
CASSLTSGAHTQYF
>TRBV7-2|TRBJ2-7
CASSPLAGGSEQYF
>TRBV14|TRBJ2-5
CASSQDLLRETQYF
>TRBV6-1|TRBJ2-3
CASGGPGLAADTQYF
>TRBV4-3|TRBJ1-1
CASSQELGQRTEAFF
>TRBV2|TRBJ2-3
CASKTSGTDTQYF
>TRBV7-2|TRBJ1-2
CASSARPGEGYTF
>TRBV7-6|TRBJ2-3
CATTRGAEGQADTQYF
>TRBV7-3|TRBJ2-2
CASSRLAKNTGELFF
>TRBV19|TRBJ1-2
CASSLQGAKVNYGYTF
>TRBV7-3|TRBJ1-2
CASSFGQGGYTF
>TRBV9|TRBJ1-3
CASSVGEITGNTIYF
>TRBV6-1|TRBJ1-5
CASSVGQVRNQPQHF
>TRBV5-4|TRBJ2-1
CASSVGQTYNEQFF
>TRBV5-6|TRBJ2-3
CASSLVGVDTQYF
>TRBV5-4|TRBJ2-3
CASSLPLAGISTDTQYF
>TRBV5-1|TRBJ1-1
CASSASQGAQAFF
>TRBV15|TRBJ1-2
CATSRELTELLSNYGYTF
>TRBV27|TRBJ2-1
CASSRDRYEQFF
>TRBV7-3|TRBJ1-2
CASSPSPGSAYGYTF
>TRBV6-5|TRBJ1-2
CASSSYPGTGGGYTF
>TRBV6-5|TRBJ1-5
CASSLQGTGNQPQHF
>TRBV4-2|TRBJ2-3
CASSQDRPAGGTQYF
>TRBV6-1|TRBJ1-2
CASSVGYGYTF
>TRBV5-1|TRBJ2-7
CASRSGNSYEQYF
>TRBV21-1|TRBJ2-7
CASRAEPPPYEQYF
>TRBV15|TRBJ1-1
CATSRVGGAGEAFF
>TRBV7-6|TRBJ1-6
CASSEGDRVSPLHF
>TRBV2|TRBJ2-2
CASSESGYPGELFF